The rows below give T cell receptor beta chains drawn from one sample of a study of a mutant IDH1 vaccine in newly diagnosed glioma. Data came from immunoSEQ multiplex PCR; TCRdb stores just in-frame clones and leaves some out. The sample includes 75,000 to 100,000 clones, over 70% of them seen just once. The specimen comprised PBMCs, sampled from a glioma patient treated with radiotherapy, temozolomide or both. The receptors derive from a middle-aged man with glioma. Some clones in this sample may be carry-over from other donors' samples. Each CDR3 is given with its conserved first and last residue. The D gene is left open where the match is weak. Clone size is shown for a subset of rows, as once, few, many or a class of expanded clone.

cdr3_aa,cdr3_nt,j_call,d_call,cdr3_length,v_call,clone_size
CASSGVNSPLHF,TGTGCCAGTTCCGGGGTTAATTCACCCCTCCACTTT,TRBJ1-6,NA,12,TRBV19,NA
CASSIPGRMTEAFF,TGTGCCAGTAGTATACCAGGGCGAATGACTGAAGCTTTCTTT,TRBJ1-1,NA,14,TRBV19,NA
CASSLVGGSYNEQFF,TGTGCCAGCAGCTTGGTGGGTGGCTCCTACAATGAGCAGTTCTTC,TRBJ2-1,NA,15,TRBV5-6,NA
CASSLGQGATNTGELFF,TGTGCCAGCAGCTTAGGACAGGGGGCGACGAACACCGGGGAGCTGTTTTTT,TRBJ2-2,TRBD1,17,TRBV7-8,NA
CASSRGTSGRETQYF,TGCGCCAGCAGCCGGGGGACTAGCGGGAGGGAGACCCAGTACTTC,TRBJ2-5,TRBD2,15,TRBV5-1,NA
CSVRATGGNTGELFF,TGCAGCGTTAGGGCAACAGGGGGGAACACCGGGGAGCTGTTTTTT,TRBJ2-2,TRBD1,15,TRBV29-1,NA
CASSSLTGENEKLFF,TGCGCCAGCAGTTCCCTCACAGGCGAGAATGAAAAACTGTTTTTT,TRBJ1-4,NA,15,TRBV5-1,once
CAWAWGQGSVGNTIYF,TGTGCCTGGGCTTGGGGGCAGGGAAGCGTTGGAAACACCATATATTTT,TRBJ1-3,NA,16,TRBV30,NA
CASSEQGQHYGYTF,TGTGCCAGCAGCGAACAGGGACAGCACTATGGCTACACCTTC,TRBJ1-2,TRBD1,14,TRBV2,NA
CASSLTGGDQPQHF,TGTGCCAGCAGCCTGACAGGGGGAGATCAGCCCCAGCATTTT,TRBJ1-5,TRBD1,14,TRBV7-8,once
CAWSVGGAQETQYF,TGTGCCTGGAGTGTAGGCGGGGCCCAAGAGACCCAGTACTTC,TRBJ2-5,NA,14,TRBV30,NA
CASSQGLWTSGVTGELFF,TGTGCCAGCAGCCAAGGCTTGTGGACTAGCGGGGTTACCGGGGAGCTGTTTTTT,TRBJ2-2,TRBD2,18,TRBV4-2,NA
CAISVLGVDQPQHF,TGTGCCATCAGTGTCCTCGGGGTTGATCAGCCCCAGCATTTT,TRBJ1-5,NA,14,TRBV10-3,NA